This T cell receptor beta chain was sequenced in a study of control samples from healthy donors and cancer patients. Assay: immunoSEQ multiplex PCR; the TCRdb copy retains only in-frame clones and omits some. Seen here are about 130,000 clones, under 95% observed once, and the top ten hold 1.7%. The CDR3 covers 14 residues. Germline CDR1 reads SGHTA; CDR2 reads FQGNSA. Trimming removed 4 bases at V and 3 bases at J, with 12 bases between. The sequencing sample was made of PBMCs. The chain has TRBV7-2 and TRBJ2-5, with D unclear. This clonotype was obtained from a man in his fifties with head and neck cancer. This CDR3 reads CASSSLARKETQYF. For the CDR3, the DNA is TGTGCCAGCAGCTCCCTGGCCCGGAAAGAGACCCAGTACTTC.